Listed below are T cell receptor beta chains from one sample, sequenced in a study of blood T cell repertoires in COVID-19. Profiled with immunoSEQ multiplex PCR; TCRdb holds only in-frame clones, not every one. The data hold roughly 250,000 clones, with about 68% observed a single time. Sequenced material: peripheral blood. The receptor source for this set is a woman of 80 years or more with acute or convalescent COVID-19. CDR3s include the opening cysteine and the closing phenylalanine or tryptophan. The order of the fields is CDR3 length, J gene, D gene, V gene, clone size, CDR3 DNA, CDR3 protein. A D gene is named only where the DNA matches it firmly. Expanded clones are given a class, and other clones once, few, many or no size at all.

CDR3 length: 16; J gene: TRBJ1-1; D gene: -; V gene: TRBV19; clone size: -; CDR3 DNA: TGTGCCAGTAGTACTTCGTCCGGGACACTGAACACTGAAGCTTTCTTT; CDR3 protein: CASSTSSGTLNTEAFF
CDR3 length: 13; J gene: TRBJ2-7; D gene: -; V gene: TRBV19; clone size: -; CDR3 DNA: TGTGCCAGTAGTAGCCGACAGGTTGACGAGCAGTACTTC; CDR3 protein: CASSSRQVDEQYF
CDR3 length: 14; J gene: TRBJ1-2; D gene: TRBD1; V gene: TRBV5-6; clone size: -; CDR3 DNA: TGTGCCAGCAGCTTACAGGGGGCTGGTGGGGGCTACACCTTC; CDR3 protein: CASSLQGAGGGYTF
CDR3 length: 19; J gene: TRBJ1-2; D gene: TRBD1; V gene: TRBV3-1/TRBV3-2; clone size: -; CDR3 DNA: TGTGCCAGCAGCCTTACCGACAGGGGTGGTGTGGATCCTAACTATGGCTACACCTTC; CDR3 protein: CASSLTDRGGVDPNYGYTF
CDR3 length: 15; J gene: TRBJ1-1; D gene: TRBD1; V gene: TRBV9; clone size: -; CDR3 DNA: TGTGCCAGCAGCGTACGGGGACAGGGGGCAACTGAAGCTTTCTTT; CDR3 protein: CASSVRGQGATEAFF
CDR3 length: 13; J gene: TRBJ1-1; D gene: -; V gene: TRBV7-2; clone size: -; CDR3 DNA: TGTGCCAGCAGTGTGAAGCTGAACACTGAAGCTTTCTTT; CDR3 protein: CASSVKLNTEAFF
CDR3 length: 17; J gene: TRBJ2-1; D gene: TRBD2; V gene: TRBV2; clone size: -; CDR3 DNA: TGTGCCAGCAGCCAGACTAGCGGGGGTCCCCCCTACAATGAGCAGTTCTTC; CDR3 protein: CASSQTSGGPPYNEQFF
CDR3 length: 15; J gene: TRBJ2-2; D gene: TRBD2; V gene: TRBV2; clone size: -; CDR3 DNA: TGTGCCAGCAGGTCTAGCGGGGGGAACACCGGGGAGCTGTTTTTT; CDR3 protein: CASRSSGGNTGELFF
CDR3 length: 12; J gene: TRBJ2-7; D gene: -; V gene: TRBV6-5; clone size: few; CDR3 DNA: TGTGCCAGCAGTTATAGCGGAGGGGAGCAGTACTTC; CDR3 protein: CASSYSGGEQYF
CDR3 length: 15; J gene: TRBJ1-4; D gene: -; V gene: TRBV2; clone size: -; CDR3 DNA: TGTGCCAGCAGTGAACAGGGGCAGATCAATGAAAAACTGTTTTTT; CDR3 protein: CASSEQGQINEKLFF
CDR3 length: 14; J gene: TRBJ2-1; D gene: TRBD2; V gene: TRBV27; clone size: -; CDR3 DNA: TGTGCCAGCAGCAATAAGCGGGAGGGCCGTGAGCAGTTCTTC; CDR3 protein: CASSNKREGREQFF
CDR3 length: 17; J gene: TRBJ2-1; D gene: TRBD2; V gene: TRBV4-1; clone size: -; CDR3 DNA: TGCGCCAGCAGCCACCAAGGGCTAGCGGGGGGAAAATCTGAGCAGTTCTTC; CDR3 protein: CASSHQGLAGGKSEQFF
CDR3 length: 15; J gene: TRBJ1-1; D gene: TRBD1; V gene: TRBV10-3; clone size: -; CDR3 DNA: TGTGCCATCAGTGACCCCAGGGGGGTAGGTACTGAAGCTTTCTTT; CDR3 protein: CAISDPRGVGTEAFF
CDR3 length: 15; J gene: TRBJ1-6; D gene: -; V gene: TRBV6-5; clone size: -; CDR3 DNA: TGTGCCAGCAGCTTACAGGCGCCCAGGAATTCACCCCTCCACTTT; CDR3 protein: CASSLQAPRNSPLHF
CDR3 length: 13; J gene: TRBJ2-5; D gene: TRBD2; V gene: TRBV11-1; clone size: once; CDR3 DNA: TGTGCCAGCAGCCTCCGGGGGGGAGAGACCCAGTACTTC; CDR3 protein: CASSLRGGETQYF
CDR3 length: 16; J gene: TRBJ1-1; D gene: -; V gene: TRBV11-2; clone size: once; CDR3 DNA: TGTGCCAGCAGTTCGGGACACCTTATCATGAACACTGAAGCTTTCTTT; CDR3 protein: CASSSGHLIMNTEAFF
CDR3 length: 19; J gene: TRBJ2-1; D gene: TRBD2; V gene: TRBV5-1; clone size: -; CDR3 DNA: TGCGCCAGCAGCTTGAGTCTAGCGGGAGGACCCAGCTCCTACAATGAGCAGTTCTTC; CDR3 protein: CASSLSLAGGPSSYNEQFF
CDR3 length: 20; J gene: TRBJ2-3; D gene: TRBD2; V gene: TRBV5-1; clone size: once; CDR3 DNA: TGCGCCAGCAGCTCCCGGACTAGCGGGAGGGTCCAAGGGTACACAGATACGCAGTATTTT; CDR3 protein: CASSSRTSGRVQGYTDTQYF
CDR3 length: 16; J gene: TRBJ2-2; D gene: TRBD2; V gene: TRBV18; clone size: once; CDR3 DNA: TGTGCCAGCTCGCCAGTACTAGCGGGGAACACCGGGGAGCTGTTTTTT; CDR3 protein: CASSPVLAGNTGELFF
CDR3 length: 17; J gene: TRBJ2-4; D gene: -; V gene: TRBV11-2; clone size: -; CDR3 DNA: TGTGCCAGCAGCCCAGAGAACCCCGGGGAGGCCAAAAACATTCAGTACTTC; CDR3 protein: CASSPENPGEAKNIQYF
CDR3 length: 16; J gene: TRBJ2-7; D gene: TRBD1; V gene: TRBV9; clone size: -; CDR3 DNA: TGTGCCAGCAGCGTAGGGGTGGGACAGGGTTTCTACGAGCAGTACTTC; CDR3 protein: CASSVGVGQGFYEQYF
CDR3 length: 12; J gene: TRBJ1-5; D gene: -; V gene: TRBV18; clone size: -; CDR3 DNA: TGTGCCAGCTCACCGGGGGGGCAGCCCCAGCATTTT; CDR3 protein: CASSPGGQPQHF
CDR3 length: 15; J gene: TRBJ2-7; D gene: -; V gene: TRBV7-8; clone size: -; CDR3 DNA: TGTGCCAGCAGCTTTCGAAGGGGACACTCCTACGAGCAGTACTTC; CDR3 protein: CASSFRRGHSYEQYF
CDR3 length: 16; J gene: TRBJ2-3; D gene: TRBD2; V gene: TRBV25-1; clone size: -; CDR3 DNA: TGTGCCAGCAGTGAATGGAGCGGGGGGGCCAGGGATACGCAGTATTTT; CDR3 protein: CASSEWSGGARDTQYF
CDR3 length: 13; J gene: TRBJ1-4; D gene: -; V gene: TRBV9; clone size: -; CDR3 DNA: TGTGCCAGCAGCGTCGATACGGACAGTTCTCTGTTTTTT; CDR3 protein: CASSVDTDSSLFF
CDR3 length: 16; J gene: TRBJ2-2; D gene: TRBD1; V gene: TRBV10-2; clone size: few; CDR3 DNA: TGCGCCAGCAGAGAGACAGGGGGTGCCCGTACCGGGGAGCTGTTTTTT; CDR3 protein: CASRETGGARTGELFF
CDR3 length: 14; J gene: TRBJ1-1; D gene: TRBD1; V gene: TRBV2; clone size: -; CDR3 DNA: TGTGCCAGCACGGGTCTACAGGGGGTCCCTGAAGCTTTCTTT; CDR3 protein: CASTGLQGVPEAFF
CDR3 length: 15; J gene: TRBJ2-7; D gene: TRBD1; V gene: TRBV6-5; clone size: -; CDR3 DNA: TGTGCCAGCAGTTACTCATGGGACAGCTCCTACGAGCAGTACTTC; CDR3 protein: CASSYSWDSSYEQYF
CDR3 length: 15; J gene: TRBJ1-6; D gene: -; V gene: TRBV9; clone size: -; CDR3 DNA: TGTGCCAGCAGCGTAGGGACAGCCTTTAATTCACCCCTCCACTTT; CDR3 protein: CASSVGTAFNSPLHF
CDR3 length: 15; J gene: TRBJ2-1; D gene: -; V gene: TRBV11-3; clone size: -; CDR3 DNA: TGTGCCAGCAGCTCCTCCTTTGGCCCCTACAATGAGCAGTTCTTC; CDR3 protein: CASSSSFGPYNEQFF
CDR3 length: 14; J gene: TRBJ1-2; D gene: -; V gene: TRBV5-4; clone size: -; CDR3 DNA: TGTGCCAGCAGCTTGGACAGGGTCGGGTATGGCTACACCTTC; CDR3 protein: CASSLDRVGYGYTF
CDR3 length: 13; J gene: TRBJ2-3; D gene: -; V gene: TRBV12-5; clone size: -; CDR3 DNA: TGTGCTAGTGGTTCTACTAACACAGATACGCAGTATTTT; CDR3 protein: CASGSTNTDTQYF